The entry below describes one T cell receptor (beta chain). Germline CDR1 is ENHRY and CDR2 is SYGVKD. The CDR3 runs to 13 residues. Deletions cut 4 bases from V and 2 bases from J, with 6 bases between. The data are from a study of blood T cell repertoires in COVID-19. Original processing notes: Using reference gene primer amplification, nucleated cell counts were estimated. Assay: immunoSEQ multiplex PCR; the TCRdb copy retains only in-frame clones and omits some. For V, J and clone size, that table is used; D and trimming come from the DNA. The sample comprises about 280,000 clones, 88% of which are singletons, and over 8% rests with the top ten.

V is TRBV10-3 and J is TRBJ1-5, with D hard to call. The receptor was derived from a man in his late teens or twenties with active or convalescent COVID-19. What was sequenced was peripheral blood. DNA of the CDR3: TGTGCCATCAGTGTCGGGGGCAATCAGCCCCAGCATTTT. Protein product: CAISVGGNQPQHF.